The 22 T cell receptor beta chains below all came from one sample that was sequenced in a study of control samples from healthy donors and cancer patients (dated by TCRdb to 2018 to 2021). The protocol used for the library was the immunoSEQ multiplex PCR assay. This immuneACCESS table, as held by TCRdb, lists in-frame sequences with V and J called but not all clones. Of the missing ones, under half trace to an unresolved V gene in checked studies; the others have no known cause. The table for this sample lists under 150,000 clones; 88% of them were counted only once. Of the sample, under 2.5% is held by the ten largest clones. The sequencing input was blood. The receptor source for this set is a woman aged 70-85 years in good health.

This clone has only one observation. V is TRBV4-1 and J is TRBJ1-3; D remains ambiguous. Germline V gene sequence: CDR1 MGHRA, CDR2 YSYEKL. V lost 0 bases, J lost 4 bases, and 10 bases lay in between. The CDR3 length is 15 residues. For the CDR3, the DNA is TGCGCCAGCAGCCAAGATCCCTTGCAAGGAAACACCATATATTTT. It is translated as CASSQDPLQGNTIYF.

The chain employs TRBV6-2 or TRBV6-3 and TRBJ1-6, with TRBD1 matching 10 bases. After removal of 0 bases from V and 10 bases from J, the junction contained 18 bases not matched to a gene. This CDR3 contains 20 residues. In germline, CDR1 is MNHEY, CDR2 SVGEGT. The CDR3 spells CASSYSQINSPGQGWSPLHF. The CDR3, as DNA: TGTGCCAGCAGTTACTCCCAAATTAACTCTCCGGGACAGGGGTGGTCACCCCTCCACTTT.

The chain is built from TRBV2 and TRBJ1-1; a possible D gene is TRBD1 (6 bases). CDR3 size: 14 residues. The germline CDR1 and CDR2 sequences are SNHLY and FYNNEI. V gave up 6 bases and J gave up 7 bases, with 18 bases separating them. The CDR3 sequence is CASRRKGSGVEAFF. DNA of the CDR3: TGTGCCAGCAGGAGAAAAGGGTCAGGGGTTGAAGCTTTCTTT.

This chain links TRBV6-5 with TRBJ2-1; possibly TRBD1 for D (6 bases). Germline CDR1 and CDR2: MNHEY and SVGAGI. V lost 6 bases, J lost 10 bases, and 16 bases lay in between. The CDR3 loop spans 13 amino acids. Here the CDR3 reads CASSKPGTFEQFF. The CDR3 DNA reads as TGTGCCAGCAGCAAACCTGGGACATTCGAGCAGTTCTTC.

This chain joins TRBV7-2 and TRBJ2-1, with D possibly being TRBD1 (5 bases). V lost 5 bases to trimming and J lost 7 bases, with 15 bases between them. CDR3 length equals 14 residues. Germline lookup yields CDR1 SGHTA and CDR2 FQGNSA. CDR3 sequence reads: CASSDSAVRNEQFF. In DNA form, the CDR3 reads TGTGCCAGCAGCGACAGCGCTGTTCGAAATGAGCAGTTCTTC.

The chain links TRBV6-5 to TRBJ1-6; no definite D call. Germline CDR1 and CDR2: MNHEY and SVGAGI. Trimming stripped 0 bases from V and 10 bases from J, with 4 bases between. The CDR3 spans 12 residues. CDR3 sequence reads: CASSYSNSPLHF. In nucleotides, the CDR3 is TGTGCCAGCAGTTACTCGAACTCACCCCTCCACTTT.

The CDR3 sequence: CAIGRRGNTGELFF. The DNA for the CDR3 is TGTGCCATCGGGAGGCGGGGGAACACCGGGGAGCTGTTTTTT. The V and J genes are TRBV10-3 and TRBJ2-2; tentatively, D is TRBD2 (6 bases). This CDR3 is 14 amino acids long. V lost 8 bases to trimming and J lost 1 base, with 11 bases between them. Germline assignment: CDR1 ENHRY and CDR2 SYGVKD.

CDR3 region: CAISEWGANYGYTF. CDR3 coding DNA: TGTGCCATCAGTGAGTGGGGAGCTAACTATGGCTACACCTTC. This chain joins TRBV10-3 and TRBJ1-2; D not resolved. V gave up 1 base and J gave up 0 bases, with 6 bases separating them. This CDR3 comprises 14 residues. Germline V lookup: CDR1 ENHRY, CDR2 SYGVKD.

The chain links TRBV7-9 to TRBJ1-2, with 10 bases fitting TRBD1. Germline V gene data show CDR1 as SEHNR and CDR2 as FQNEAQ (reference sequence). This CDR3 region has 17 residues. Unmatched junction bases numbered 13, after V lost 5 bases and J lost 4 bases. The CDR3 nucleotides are TGTGCCAGCAGCCCTTCGCTGGGGACAGGGGCCTTCTATGGCTACACCTTC. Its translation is CASSPSLGTGAFYGYTF.

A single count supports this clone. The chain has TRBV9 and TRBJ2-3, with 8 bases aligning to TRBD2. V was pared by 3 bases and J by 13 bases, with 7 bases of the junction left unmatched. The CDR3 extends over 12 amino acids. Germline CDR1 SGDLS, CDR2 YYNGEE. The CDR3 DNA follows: TGTGCCAGCAGCGGGAGCGGGGGAATCGAGTATTTT. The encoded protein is CASSGSGGIEYF.

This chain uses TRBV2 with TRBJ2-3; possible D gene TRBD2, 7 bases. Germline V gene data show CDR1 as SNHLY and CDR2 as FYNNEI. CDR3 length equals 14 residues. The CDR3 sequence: CDVNRGAEGDTQYF. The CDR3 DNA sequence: TGTGACGTAAATCGGGGGGCGGAGGGGGATACGCAGTATTTT.

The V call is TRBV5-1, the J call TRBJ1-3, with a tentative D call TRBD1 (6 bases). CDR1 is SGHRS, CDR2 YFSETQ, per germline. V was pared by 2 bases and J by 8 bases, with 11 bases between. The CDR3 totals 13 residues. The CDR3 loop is CASSFQGPDTIYF. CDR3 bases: TGCGCCAGCAGCTTCCAGGGGCCAGACACCATATATTTT.

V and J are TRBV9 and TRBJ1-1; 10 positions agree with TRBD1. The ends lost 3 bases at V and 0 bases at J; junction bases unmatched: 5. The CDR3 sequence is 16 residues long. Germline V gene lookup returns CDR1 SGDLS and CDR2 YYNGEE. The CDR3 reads CASSERQGAMNTEAFF. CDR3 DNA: TGTGCCAGCAGCGAACGACAGGGGGCGATGAACACTGAAGCTTTCTTT. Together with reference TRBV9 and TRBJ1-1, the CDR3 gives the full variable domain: DSGVTQTPKHLITATGQRVTLRCSPRSGDLSVYWYQQSLDQGLQFLIQYYNGEERAKGNILERFSAQQFPDLHSELNLSSLELGDSALYFCASSERQGAMNTEAFFGQGTRLTVV.

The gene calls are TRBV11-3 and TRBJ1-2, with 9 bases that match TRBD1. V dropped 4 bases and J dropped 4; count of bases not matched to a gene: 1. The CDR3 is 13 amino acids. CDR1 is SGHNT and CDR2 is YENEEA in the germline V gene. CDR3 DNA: TGTGCCAGCAGCTCGACAGGGGGCTATGGCTACACCTTC. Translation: CASSSTGGYGYTF.

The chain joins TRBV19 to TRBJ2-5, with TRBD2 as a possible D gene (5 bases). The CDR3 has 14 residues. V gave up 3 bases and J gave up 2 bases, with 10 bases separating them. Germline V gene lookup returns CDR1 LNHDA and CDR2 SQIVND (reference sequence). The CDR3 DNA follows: TGTGCCAGTAGTATCGGCCCGGGGCAAGAGACCCAGTACTTC. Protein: CASSIGPGQETQYF.

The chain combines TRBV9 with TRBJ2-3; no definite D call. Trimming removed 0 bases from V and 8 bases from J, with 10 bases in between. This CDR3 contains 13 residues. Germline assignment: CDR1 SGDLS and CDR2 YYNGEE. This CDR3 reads CASSVDWTSTQYF. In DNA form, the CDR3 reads TGTGCCAGCAGCGTAGATTGGACGAGTACGCAGTATTTT. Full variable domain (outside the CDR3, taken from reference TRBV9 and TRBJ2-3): DSGVTQTPKHLITATGQRVTLRCSPRSGDLSVYWYQQSLDQGLQFLIQYYNGEERAKGNILERFSAQQFPDLHSELNLSSLELGDSALYFCASSVDWTSTQYFGPGTRLTVL.

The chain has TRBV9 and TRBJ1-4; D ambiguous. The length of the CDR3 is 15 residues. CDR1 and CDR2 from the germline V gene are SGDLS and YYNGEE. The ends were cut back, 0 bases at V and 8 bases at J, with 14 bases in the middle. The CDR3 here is CASSVGGNNGEKLFF. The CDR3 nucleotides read TGTGCCAGCAGCGTAGGAGGGAATAACGGGGAAAAACTGTTTTTT.

The CDR3 nucleotides are TGTGCCATCAGTGCTGGGACCCAAGAGACCCAGTACTTC. This encodes CAISAGTQETQYF. The chain recombines TRBV10-3 with TRBJ2-5, with D tentatively TRBD1 or TRBD2 (5 bases each). Germline V lookup: CDR1 ENHRY, CDR2 SYGVKD. This CDR3 comprises 13 residues. V was shortened by 4 bases and J by 1 base, with 7 bases between the two germline ends.

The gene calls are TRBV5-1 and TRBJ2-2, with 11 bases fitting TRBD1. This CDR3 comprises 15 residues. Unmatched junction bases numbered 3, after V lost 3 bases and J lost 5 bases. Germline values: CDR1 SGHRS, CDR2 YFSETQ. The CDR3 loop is CASSYGTGGTGELFF. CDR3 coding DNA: TGCGCCAGCAGCTACGGGACAGGGGGGACCGGGGAGCTGTTTTTT.

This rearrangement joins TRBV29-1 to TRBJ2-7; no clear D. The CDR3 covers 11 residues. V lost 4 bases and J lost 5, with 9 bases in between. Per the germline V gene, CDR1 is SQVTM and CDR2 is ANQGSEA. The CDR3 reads CSVAGSHEQYF. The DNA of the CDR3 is TGCAGCGTTGCTGGGTCCCACGAGCAGTACTTC.

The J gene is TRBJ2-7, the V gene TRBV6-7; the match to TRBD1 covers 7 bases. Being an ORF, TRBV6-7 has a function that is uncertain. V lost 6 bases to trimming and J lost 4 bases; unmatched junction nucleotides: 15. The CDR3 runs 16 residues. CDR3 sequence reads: CASRRPGMKGAYEQYF. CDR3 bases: TGTGCCAGCAGGCGACCGGGAATGAAGGGGGCTTACGAGCAGTACTTC.

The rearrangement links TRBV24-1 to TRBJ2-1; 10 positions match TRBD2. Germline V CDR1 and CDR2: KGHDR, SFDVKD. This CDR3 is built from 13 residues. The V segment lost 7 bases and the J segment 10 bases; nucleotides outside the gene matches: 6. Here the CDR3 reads CATRERGGREQFF. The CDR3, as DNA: TGTGCCACCAGGGAGCGGGGGGGCAGGGAGCAGTTCTTC.